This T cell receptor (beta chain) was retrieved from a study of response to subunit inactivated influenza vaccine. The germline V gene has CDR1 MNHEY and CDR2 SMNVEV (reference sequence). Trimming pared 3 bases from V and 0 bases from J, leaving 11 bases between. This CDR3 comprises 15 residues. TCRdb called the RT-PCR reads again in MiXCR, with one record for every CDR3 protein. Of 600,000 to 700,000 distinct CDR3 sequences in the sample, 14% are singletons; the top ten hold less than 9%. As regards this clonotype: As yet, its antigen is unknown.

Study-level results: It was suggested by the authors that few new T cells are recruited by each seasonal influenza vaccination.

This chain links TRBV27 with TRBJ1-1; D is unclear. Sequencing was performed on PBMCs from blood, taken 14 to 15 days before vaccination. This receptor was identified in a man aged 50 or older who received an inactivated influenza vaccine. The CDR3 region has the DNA TGTGCCAGCAGTTTCCACCAGTCAATGAACACTGAAGCTTTCTTT. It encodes CASSFHQSMNTEAFF.